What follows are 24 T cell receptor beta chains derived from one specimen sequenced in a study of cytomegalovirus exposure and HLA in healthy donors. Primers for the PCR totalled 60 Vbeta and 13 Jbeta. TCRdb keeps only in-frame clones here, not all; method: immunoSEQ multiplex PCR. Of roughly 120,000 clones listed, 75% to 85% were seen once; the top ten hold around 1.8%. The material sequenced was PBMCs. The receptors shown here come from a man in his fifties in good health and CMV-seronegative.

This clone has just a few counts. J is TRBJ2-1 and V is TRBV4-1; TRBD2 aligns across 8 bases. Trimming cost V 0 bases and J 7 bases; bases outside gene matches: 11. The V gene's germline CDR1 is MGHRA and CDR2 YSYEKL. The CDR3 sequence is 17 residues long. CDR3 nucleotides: TGCGCCAGCAGCCAAGATTCTAGCGGGCGGTTCACTAATGAGCAGTTCTTC. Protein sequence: CASSQDSSGRFTNEQFF.

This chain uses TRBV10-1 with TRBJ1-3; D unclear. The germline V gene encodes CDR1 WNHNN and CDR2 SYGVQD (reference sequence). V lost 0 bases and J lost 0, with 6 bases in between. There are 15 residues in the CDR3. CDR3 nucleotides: TGCGCCAGCAGTGAGTCTGGAGACTCTGGAAACACCATATATTTT. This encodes CASSESGDSGNTIYF.

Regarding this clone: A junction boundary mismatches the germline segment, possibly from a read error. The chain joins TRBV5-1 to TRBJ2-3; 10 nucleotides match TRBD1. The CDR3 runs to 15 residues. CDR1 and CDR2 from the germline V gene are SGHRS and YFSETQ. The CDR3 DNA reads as TGCGACAGCAGCCTACGACAGGGGGCGACAGATACGCAGTATTTT. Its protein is CDSSLRQGATDTQYF.

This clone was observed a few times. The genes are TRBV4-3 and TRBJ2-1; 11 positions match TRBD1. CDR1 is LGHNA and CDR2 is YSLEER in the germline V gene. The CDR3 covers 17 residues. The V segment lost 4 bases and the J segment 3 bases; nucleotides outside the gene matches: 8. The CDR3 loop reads CASSPRGGQGVYNEQFF. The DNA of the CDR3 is TGCGCCAGCAGCCCCCGAGGGGGACAGGGGGTCTACAATGAGCAGTTCTTC.

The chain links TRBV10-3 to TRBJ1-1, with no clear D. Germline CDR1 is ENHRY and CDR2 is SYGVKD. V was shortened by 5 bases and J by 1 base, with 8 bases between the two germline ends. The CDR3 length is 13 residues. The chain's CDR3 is CAISPGQNTEAFF. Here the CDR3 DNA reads TGTGCCATCAGTCCGGGTCAGAACACTGAAGCTTTCTTT.

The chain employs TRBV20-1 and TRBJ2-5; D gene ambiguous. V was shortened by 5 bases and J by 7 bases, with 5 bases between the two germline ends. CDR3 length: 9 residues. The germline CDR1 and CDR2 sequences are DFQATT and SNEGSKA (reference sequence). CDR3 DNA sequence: TGCAGTGCTTCCTTGACCCAGTACTTC. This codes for CSASLTQYF.

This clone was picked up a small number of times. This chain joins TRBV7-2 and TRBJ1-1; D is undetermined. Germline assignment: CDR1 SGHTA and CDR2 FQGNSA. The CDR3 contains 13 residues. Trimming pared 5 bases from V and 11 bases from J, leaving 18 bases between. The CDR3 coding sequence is TGTGCCAGCAGCGGTACACGGATAGCTGGGGCTTTCTTT. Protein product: CASSGTRIAGAFF.

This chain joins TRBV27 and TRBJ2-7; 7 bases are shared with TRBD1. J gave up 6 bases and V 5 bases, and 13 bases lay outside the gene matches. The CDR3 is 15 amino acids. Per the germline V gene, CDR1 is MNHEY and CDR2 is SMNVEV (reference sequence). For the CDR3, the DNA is TGTGCCAGCAGTCCTCTTCGGGACAGCCCCCGCGAGCAGTACTTC. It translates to CASSPLRDSPREQYF.

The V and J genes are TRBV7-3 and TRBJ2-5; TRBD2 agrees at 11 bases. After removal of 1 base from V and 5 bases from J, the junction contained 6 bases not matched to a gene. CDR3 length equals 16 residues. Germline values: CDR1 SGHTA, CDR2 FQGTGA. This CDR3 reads CASSLMVAGGPETQYF. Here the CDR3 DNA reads TGTGCCAGCAGCTTAATGGTAGCGGGGGGGCCGGAGACCCAGTACTTC. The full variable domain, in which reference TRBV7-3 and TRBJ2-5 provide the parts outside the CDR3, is GAGVSQTPSNKVTEKGKYVELRCDPISGHTALYWYRQSLGQGPEFLIYFQGTGAADDSGLPNDRFFAVRPEGSVSTLKIQRTERGDSAVYLCASSLMVAGGPETQYFGPGTRLLVL.

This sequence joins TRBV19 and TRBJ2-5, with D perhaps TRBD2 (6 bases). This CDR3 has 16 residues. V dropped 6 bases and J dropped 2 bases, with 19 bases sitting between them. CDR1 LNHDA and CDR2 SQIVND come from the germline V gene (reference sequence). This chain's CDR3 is CASSEEGRREQETQYF. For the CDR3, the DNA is TGTGCCAGTAGCGAGGAGGGACGACGGGAACAAGAGACCCAGTACTTC.

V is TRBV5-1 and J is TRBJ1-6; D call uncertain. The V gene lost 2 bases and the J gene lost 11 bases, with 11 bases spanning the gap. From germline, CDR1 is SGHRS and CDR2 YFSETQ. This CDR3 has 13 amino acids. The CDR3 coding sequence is TGCGCCAGCAGCTTTGGGGAGGGAACACCCCTCCACTTT. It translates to CASSFGEGTPLHF.

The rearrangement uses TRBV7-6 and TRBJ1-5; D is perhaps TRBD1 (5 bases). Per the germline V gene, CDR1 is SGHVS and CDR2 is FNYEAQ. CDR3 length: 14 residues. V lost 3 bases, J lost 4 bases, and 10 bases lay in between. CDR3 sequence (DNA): TGTGCCAGCAGCTTGAAGCAGGGAAATCAGCCCCAGCATTTT. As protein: CASSLKQGNQPQHF.

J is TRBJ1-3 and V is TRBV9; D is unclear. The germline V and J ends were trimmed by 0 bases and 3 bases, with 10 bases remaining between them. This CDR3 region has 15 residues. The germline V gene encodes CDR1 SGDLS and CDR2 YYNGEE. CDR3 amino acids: CASSVEGLGGNTIYF. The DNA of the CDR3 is TGTGCCAGCAGCGTAGAAGGTCTAGGTGGAAACACCATATATTTT.

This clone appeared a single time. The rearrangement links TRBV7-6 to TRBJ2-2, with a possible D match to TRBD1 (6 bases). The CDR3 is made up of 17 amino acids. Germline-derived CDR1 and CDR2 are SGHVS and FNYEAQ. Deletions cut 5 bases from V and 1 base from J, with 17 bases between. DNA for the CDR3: TGTGCCAGCAGCCTAAGGGTGGGCAGGGGGAACACCGGGGAGCTGTTTTTT. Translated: CASSLRVGRGNTGELFF.

For the CDR3, the DNA is TGTGCCAGCAGTGAACCGACAGGGCGCTACGAGCAGTACGTC. Encoded protein: CASSEPTGRYEQYV. The rearrangement links TRBV6-1 to TRBJ2-7; 7 nucleotides agree with TRBD1. This CDR3 has 14 amino acids. J lost 3 bases, V lost 2 bases, and 4 bases had no gene match. The germline V gene has CDR1 MNHNS and CDR2 SASEGT.

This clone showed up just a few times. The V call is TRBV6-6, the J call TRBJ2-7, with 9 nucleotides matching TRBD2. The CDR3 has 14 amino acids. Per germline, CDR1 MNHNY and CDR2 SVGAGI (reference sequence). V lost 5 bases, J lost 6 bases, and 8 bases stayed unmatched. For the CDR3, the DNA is TGTGCCAGCAGTCCCGAGGGCGGGGGGGCCGAGCAGTACTTC. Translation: CASSPEGGGAEQYF.

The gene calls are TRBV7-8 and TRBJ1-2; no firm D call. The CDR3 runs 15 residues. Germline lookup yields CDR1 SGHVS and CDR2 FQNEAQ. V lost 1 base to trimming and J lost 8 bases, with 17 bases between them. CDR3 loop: CASSLEGGRANGYTF. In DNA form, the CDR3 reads TGTGCCAGCAGCTTAGAAGGAGGTAGGGCCAACGGCTACACCTTC. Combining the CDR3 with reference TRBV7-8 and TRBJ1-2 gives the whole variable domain GAGVSQSPRYKVAKRGQDVALRCDPISGHVSLFWYQQALGQGPEFLTYFQNEAQLDKSGLPSDRFFAERPEGSVSTLKIQRTQQEDSAVYLCASSLEGGRANGYTFGSGTRLTVV.

The chain's CDR3 is CASSGRTDYGYTF. The CDR3 DNA is TGTGCCAGCAGCGGACGGACAGACTATGGCTACACCTTC. The genes are TRBV6-1 and TRBJ1-2, with D possibly matching TRBD1 (6 bases). The CDR3 spans 13 residues. The V gene's germline CDR1 is MNHNS and CDR2 SASEGT. Trimming left V 6 bases short and J 3 bases short, with 11 bases between.

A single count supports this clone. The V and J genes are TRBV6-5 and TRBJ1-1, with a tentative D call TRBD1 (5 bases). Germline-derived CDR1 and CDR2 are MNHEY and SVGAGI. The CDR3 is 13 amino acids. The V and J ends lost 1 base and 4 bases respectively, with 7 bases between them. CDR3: CASSYWQGTEAFF. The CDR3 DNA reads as TGTGCCAGCAGTTACTGGCAGGGCACTGAAGCTTTCTTT.

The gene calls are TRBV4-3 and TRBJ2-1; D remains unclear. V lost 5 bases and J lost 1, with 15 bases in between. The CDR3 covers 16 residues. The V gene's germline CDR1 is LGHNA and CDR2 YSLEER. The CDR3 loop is CASSEKPPGSYNEQFF. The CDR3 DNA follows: TGCGCCAGCAGCGAGAAACCCCCAGGATCCTACAATGAGCAGTTCTTC.

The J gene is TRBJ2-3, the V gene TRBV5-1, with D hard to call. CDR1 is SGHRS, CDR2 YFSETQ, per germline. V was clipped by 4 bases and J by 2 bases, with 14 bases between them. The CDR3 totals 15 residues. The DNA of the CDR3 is TGCGCCAGCAGCGGAGAAGTACAACCCACAGATACGCAGTATTTT. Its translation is CASSGEVQPTDTQYF.

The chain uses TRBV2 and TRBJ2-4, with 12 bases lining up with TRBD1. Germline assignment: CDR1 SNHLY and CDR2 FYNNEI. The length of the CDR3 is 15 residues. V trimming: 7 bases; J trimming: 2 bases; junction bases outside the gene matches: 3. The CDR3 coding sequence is TGTGCCAGCATTGGGACAGGGGGCCCCAAAAACATTCAGTACTTC. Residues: CASIGTGGPKNIQYF. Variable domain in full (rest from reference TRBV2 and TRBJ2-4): EPEVTQTPSHQVTQMGQEVILRCVPISNHLYFYWYRQILGQKVEFLVSFYNNEISEKSEIFDDQFSVERPDGSNFTLKIRSTKLEDSAMYFCASIGTGGPKNIQYFGAGTRLSVL.

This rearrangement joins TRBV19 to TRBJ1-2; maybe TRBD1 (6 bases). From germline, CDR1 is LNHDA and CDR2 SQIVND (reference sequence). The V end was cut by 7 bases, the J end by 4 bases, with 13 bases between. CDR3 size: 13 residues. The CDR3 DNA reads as TGTGCCAGTACCATTACAGGGTCCTATGGCTACACCTTC. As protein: CASTITGSYGYTF.

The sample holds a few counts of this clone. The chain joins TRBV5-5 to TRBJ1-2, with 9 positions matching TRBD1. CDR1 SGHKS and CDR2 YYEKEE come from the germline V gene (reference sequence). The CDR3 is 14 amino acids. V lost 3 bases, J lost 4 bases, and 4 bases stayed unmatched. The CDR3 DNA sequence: TGTGCCAGCAGCTGGGGACAGGGATCCTATGGCTACACCTTC. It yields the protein CASSWGQGSYGYTF.